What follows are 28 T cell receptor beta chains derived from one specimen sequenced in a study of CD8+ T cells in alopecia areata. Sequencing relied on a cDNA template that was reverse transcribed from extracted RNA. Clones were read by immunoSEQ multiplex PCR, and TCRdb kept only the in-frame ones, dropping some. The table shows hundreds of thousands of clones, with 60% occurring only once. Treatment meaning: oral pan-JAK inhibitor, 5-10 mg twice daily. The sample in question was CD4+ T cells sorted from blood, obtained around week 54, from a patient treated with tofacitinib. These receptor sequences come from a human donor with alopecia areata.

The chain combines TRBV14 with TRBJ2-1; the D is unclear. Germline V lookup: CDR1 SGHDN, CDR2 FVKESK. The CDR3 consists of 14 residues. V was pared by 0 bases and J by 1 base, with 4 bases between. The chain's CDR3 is CASSQDWSYNEQFF. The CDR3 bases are TGTGCCAGCAGCCAAGATTGGTCCTACAATGAGCAGTTCTTC.

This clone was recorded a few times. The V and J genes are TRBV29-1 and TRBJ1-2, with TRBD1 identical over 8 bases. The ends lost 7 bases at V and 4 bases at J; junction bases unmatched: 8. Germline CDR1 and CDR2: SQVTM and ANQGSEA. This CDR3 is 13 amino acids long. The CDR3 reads CSALDRETYGYTF. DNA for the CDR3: TGCAGCGCCTTGGACAGGGAGACCTATGGCTACACCTTC.

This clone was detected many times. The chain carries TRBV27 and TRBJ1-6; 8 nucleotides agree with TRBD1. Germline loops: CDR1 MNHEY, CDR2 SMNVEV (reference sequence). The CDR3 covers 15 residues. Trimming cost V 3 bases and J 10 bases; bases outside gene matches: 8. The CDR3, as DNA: TGTGCCAGCAGTTTTCGGGACAGGAGGACCTCACCCCTCCACTTT. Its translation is CASSFRDRRTSPLHF.

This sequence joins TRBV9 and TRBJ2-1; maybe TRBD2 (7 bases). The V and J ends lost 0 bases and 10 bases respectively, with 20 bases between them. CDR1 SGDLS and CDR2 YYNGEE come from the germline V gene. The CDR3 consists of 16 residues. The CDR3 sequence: CASSVDEGFGGGEQFF. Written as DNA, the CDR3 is TGTGCCAGCAGCGTAGACGAGGGGTTTGGCGGGGGCGAGCAGTTCTTC. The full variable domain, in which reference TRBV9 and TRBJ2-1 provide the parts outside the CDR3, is DSGVTQTPKHLITATGQRVTLRCSPRSGDLSVYWYQQSLDQGLQFLIQYYNGEERAKGNILERFSAQQFPDLHSELNLSSLELGDSALYFCASSVDEGFGGGEQFFGPGTRLTVL.

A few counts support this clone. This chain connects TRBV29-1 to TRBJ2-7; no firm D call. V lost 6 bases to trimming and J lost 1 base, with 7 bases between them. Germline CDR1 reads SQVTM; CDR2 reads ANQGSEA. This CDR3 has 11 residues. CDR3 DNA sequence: TGCAGCGTGACGGTTTCCTACGAGCAGTACTTC. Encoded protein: CSVTVSYEQYF.

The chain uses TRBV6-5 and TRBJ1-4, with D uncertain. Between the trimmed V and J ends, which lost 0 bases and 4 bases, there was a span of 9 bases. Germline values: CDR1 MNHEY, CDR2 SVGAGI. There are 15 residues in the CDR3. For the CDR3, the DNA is TGTGCCAGCAGTTACTCTCGGGGAATTAATGAAAAACTGTTTTTT. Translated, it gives CASSYSRGINEKLFF.

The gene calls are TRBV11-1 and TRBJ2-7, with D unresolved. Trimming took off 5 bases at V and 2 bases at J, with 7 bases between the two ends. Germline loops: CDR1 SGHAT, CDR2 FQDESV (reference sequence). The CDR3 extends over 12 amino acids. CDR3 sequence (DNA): TGTGCCAGCAGCCCAGCTCCCTACGAGCAGTACTTC. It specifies CASSPAPYEQYF.

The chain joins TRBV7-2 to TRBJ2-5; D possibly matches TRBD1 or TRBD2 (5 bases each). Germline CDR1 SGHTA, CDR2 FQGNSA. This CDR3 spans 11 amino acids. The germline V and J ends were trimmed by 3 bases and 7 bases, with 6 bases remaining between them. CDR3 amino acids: CASSLRGTQYF. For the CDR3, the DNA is TGTGCCAGCAGCTTGAGGGGGACCCAGTACTTC.

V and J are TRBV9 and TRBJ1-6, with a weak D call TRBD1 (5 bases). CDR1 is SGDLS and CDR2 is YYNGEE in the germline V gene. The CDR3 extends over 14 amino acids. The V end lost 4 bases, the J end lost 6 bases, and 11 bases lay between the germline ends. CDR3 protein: CASSTGTPNSPLHF. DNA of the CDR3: TGTGCCAGCAGCACCGGGACGCCTAATTCACCCCTCCACTTT.

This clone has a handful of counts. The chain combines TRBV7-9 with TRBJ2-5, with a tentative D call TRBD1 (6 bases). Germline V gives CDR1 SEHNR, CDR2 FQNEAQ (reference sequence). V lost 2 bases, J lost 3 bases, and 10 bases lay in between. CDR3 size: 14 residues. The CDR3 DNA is TGTGCCAGCAGCTTAATGGCAGGGGAAGAGACCCAGTACTTC. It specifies CASSLMAGEETQYF.

The CDR3 nucleotides read TGTGCCTCACGGCCCATCAGGACTGAAGCTTTCTTT. Its protein product is CASRPIRTEAFF. This rearrangement joins TRBV30 to TRBJ1-1; the D is unclear. Deletions cut 7 bases from V and 5 bases from J, with 14 bases between. The CDR3 runs to 12 residues. Looked up from germline, CDR1 is GTSNPN and CDR2 is SVGIG (reference sequence).

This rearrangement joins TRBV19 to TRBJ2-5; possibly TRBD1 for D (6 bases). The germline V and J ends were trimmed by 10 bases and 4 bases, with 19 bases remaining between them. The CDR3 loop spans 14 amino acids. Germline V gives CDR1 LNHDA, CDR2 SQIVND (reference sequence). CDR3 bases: TGTGCCACCAGCCTCAGGGGACGCGCAGAGACCCAGTACTTC. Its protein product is CATSLRGRAETQYF.

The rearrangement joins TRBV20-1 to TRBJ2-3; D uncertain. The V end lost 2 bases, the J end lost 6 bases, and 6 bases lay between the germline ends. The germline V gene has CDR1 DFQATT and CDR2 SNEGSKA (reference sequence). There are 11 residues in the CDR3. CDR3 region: CSARIGDTQYF. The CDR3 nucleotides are TGCAGTGCTAGAATAGGGGATACGCAGTATTTT.

CDR3 sequence reads: CASRPGAPNYEQYF. CDR3 in DNA: TGTGCCAGCAGGCCGGGGGCGCCGAACTACGAGCAGTACTTC. V gene TRBV6-5 combines with J gene TRBJ2-7, with D perhaps assigned TRBD1 or TRBD2 (6 bases each). The germline V gene encodes CDR1 MNHEY and CDR2 SVGAGI. Trimming left V 6 bases short and J 3 bases short, with 15 bases between. This CDR3 contains 14 residues.

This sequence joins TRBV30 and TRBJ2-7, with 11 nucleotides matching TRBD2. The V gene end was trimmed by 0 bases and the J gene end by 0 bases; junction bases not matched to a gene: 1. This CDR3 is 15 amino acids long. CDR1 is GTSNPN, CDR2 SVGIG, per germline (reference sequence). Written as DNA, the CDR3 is TGTGCCTGGAGTGTGGGACTAGCGGACTCCTACGAGCAGTACTTC. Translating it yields CAWSVGLADSYEQYF.

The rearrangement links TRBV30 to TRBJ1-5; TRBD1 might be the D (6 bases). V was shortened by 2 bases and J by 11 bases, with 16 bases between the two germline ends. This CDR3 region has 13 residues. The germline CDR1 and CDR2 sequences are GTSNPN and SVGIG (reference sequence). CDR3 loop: CAWSRTVQSAQHF. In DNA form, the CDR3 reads TGTGCCTGGAGTAGGACAGTGCAATCAGCCCAGCATTTT.

The CDR3, as DNA: TGTGCCATCAGTGGCCGGGACAGCTCCTACGAGCAGTACTTC. Translating gives CAISGRDSSYEQYF. V and J are TRBV10-3 and TRBJ2-7, with 7 bases aligning to TRBD1. V trimming: 4 bases; J trimming: 0 bases; junction bases outside the gene matches: 3. Germline V CDR1 and CDR2: ENHRY, SYGVKD. CDR3 length equals 14 residues.

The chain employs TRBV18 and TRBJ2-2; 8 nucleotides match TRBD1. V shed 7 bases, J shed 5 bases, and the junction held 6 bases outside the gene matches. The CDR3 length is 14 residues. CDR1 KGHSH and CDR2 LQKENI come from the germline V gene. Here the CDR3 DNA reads TGTGCCAGCTTTGGACAGGGATTGACCGGGGAGCTGTTTTTT. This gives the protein CASFGQGLTGELFF.

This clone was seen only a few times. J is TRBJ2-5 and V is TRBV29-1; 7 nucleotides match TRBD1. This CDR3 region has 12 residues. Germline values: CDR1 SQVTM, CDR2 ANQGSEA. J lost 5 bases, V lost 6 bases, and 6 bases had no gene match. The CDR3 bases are TGCAGCGTCATGGACAGGAGGGAGACCCAGTACTTC. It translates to CSVMDRRETQYF.

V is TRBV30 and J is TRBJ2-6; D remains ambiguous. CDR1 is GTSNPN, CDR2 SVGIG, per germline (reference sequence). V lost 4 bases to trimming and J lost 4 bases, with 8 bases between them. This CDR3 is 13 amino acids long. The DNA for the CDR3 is TGTGCCTGGACAGGCAGGGGGGCCAACGTCCTGACTTTC. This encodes CAWTGRGANVLTF.

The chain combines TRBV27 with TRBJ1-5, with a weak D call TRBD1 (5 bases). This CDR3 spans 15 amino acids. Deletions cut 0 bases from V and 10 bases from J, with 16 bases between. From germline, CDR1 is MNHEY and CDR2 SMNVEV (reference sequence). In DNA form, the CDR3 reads TGTGCCAGCAGTTTATCTTGGCAGGGCTTGAGTCCCCAGCATTTT. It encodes CASSLSWQGLSPQHF.

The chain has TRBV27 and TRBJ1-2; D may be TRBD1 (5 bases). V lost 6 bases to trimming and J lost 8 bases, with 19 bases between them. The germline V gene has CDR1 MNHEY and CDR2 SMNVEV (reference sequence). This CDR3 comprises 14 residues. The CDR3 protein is CASSPVVRATGYTF. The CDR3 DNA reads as TGTGCCAGCAGCCCCGTGGTCAGGGCGACCGGCTACACCTTC.

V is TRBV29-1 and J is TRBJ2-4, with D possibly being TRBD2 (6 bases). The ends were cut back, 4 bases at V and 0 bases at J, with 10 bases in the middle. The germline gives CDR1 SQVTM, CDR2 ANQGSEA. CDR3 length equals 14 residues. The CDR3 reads CSVGLGGAKNIQYF. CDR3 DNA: TGCAGCGTTGGTCTCGGGGGAGCCAAAAACATTCAGTACTTC.

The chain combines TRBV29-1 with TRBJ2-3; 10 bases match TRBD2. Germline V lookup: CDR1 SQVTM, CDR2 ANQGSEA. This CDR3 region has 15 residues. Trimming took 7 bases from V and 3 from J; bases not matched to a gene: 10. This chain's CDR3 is CSASLAGARTDTQYF. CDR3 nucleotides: TGCAGCGCTTCCCTAGCGGGGGCACGTACAGATACGCAGTATTTT.

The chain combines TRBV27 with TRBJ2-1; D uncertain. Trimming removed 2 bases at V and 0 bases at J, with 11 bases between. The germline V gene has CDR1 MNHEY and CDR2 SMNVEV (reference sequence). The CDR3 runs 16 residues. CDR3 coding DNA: TGTGCCAGCAGTTTAGATCTGAGGAGCTCCTACAATGAGCAGTTCTTC. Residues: CASSLDLRSSYNEQFF.

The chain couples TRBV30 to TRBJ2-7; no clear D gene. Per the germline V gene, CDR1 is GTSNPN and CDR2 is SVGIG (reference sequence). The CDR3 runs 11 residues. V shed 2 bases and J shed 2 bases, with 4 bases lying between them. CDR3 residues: CAWSRAYEQYF. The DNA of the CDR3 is TGTGCCTGGAGTCGGGCCTACGAGCAGTACTTC.

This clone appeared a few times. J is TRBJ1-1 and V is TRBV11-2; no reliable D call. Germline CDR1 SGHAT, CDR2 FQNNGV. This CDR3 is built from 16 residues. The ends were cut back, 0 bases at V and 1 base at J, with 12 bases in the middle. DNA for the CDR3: TGTGCCAGCAGCTTAGATTTTGGCCTCGGGAACACTGAAGCTTTCTTT. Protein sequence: CASSLDFGLGNTEAFF.

As DNA, the CDR3 is TGCGCCAGCAGACCCTTGGCAGGAGTGGGCCACGAGCAGTACTTC. This codes for CASRPLAGVGHEQYF. The rearrangement links TRBV4-1 to TRBJ2-7, with D hard to call. CDR1 MGHRA and CDR2 YSYEKL come from the germline V gene. CDR3 length: 15 residues. V shed 6 bases and J shed 5 bases, with 20 bases lying between them.